This TCR beta chain was obtained from a study of CD8 T cells in Susac syndrome (dated by TCRdb to 2018 to 2020). Describing the broader study: The study used repertoire sequencing to test whether antigen drove CD8+ T cell activation and differentiation in Susac syndrome. Summary of the overall study and its limitations: The study acknowledged that relatively few individuals were included in the TCR sequencing and HLA analysis.

Looking up the germline V gene (reference sequence) yields CDR1 LNHDA and CDR2 SQIVND. There are 14 amino acids in the CDR3, from cysteine to phenylalanine inclusive. Solely the CDR3 DNA is kept, with 42 bases framed from the first base. Trimming takes 2 bases off V and 10 bases off J; junction bases not matched to a gene: 9. High-throughput TCR beta sequencing profiled peripheral blood CD8+ and CD4+ T cells from healthy donors, Susac syndrome patients and multiple sclerosis patients. The multiple sclerosis controls were treatment-naive patients whose relapsing-remitting disease, either stable or active, fulfilled the revised McDonald criteria. Bulk CD8+ and CD4+ T cells were purified by magnetic negative isolation, whereas CD8+ TEMRA cells were enriched by FACS. Blood was collected in EDTA tubes and processed within 24 hours, with PBMCs isolated through density gradient centrifugation. PBMCs intended for TCR sequencing were frozen in liquid nitrogen and were later thawed in a 37 degrees C water bath. Purity of sorted or isolated CD4+, CD8+ and CD8+ TEMRA cells was at least 90%.

RNA was extracted using the RNeasy kit, and about 0.5 to 1 microgram was reverse transcribed with random hexamers. TCR beta CDR3 regions were amplified with the immunoSEQ multiplex PCR assay covering 54 Vbeta and 13 Jbeta segments. PCR amplification bias was corrected using a synthetic template baseline for primer optimization and computational correction. Regarding the original processing steps: Only productive sequences were kept, with reads annotated to V, D and J genes according to IMGT and analyzed in immunoSEQ Analyzer. Clonality was computed as one minus Shannon entropy normalized by log2 of the number of productive unique sequences. For each patient and control, public and private clones were evaluated among the 100 most prevalent clones. A clone was defined as Susac-specific if it was absent from the healthy and MS cohorts, from 1052 published viral clones and from other ImmuneACCESS disease sequences. The public reads were run again by TCRdb, first through fastp at Q25 and then through MiXCR, and only productive beta chains were kept. Merged by CDR3 protein, the rows form single entries marked with the most common genes and DNA. The V and J calls were not made by the authors but by TCRdb's processing. Within this sample are around 280,000 distinct CDR3 sequences, with roughly 94% of them counted one time only. Of the sample, about 0.063% is held by the ten largest clones.

A note on this clonotype: This clone's antigen is unknown. Qualities for individual bases were not recorded, and no much larger clone is one base off.

Material for sequencing was CD4+ T cells from PBMCs. This receptor was taken from a human donor with multiple sclerosis. The rearrangement combines TRBV19 with TRBJ1-2; a stretch of 8 junction bases matches TRBD1. The nucleotide sequence is given as TGTGCCAGTAGTATATTTCGGGACAGGATTGACTACACCTTC. The resulting protein is CASSIFRDRIDYTF.